This T cell receptor (beta chain) came from a study of blood T cell repertoires in COVID-19. Sequencing used immunoSEQ multiplex PCR; TCRdb keeps in-frame clones, though not all of them. The data hold 130,000 to 150,000 clones, with around 81% observed a single time. Trimming at V came to 2 bases and at J to 5 bases, leaving 7 bases not matched to a gene. This CDR3 is built from 16 residues. Germline V CDR1 and CDR2: MDHEN, SYDVKM. This clonotype originated in a man aged 60 to 69 with active or convalescent COVID-19. This sequence joins TRBV28 and TRBJ2-1; the match to TRBD2 covers 9 bases. Input material: peripheral blood. The CDR3 bases are TGTGCCAGCAGTTTACAGGGTAGCGGGAGACACAATGAGCAGTTCTTC. This sequence encodes CASSLQGSGRHNEQFF.